Shown below are 3 T cell receptor beta chains from a single sample sequenced in a study of technical replicates of blood from several donors. Data came from immunoSEQ multiplex PCR; TCRdb stores just in-frame clones and leaves some out. The repertoire includes under 85,000 clones, 97% of them detected once, and 0.18% sits in the top ten. The source material was T cells isolated from PBMCs. These receptors were obtained from a human donor in good health.

The chain links TRBV6-5 to TRBJ2-5; D remains unclear. Germline V gives CDR1 MNHEY, CDR2 SVGAGI. The CDR3 consists of 13 residues. V was shortened by 2 bases and J by 2 bases, with 6 bases between the two germline ends. CDR3 DNA sequence: TGTGCCAGCAGTTACGGCAGTCAAGAGACCCAGTACTTC. Translation: CASSYGSQETQYF.

The CDR3 loop reads CASRPSLDYTF. CDR3 nucleotides: TGTGCAAGTCGCCCCTCGCTAGACTACACCTTC. The J gene is TRBJ1-2, the V gene TRBV12-2. TRBV12-2 is an annotated pseudogene. This CDR3 spans 11 amino acids.

The rearrangement joins TRBV6-1 to TRBJ1-3; 7 bases fit TRBD1. From germline, CDR1 is MNHNS and CDR2 SASEGT. After removal of 2 bases from V and 3 bases from J, the junction contained 10 bases not matched to a gene. The CDR3 length is 17 residues. CDR3 in amino acids: CASSELSGTGVGNTIYF. In DNA form, the CDR3 reads TGTGCCAGCAGTGAATTATCCGGTACAGGGGTTGGAAACACCATATATTTT.